This T cell receptor (beta chain) was identified during a study of CD8+ T cells in alopecia areata. Study-level findings and limits: Mice showed TCR sharing more clearly than patients did, possibly owing to HLA. Clonality in lesional scalp, especially alopecia totalis/universalis, exceeded that of normal scalp.

With regard to this clone: The target antigen is unknown.

Germline V lookup: CDR1 SNHLY, CDR2 FYNNEI. CDR3 length: 16 residues. V was trimmed by 1 base and J by 6 bases, leaving 17 bases between them. Once RNA had been extracted, it was reverse transcribed into cDNA to act as the sequencing template. Repertoires were generated with immunoSEQ multiplex PCR, while TCRdb's copy carries only in-frame clones and drops some. Among fewer than 70,000 clones listed, around 47% were seen once. V usage is TRBV2 and J usage is TRBJ2-3, with a weak D call TRBD1 (6 bases). Sequencing was performed on NKG2D-low CD8+ T cells sorted from blood. This TCR was recovered from a human donor with alopecia areata. CDR3 nucleotide sequence: TGTGCCAGCAGTGAAGGCCGGACAGAGCTACTGGATACGCAGTATTTT. Translation: CASSEGRTELLDTQYF.